These 4 T cell receptor beta chains share one sample of origin, sequenced in a study of cytomegalovirus exposure and HLA in healthy donors. PCR was performed using 60 Vbeta and 13 Jbeta primers. Sequencing used immunoSEQ multiplex PCR; TCRdb keeps in-frame clones, though not all of them. Here the sample spans about 130,000 clones, about 80% being singletons. Sequencing input: PBMCs. All receptors come from a woman in her forties or fifties in good health and CMV-seronegative.

This chain links TRBV7-3 with TRBJ1-2, with 7 bases lining up with TRBD1. V shed 5 bases and J 4 bases; nucleotides not matched to a gene: 10. Germline CDR1 reads SGHTA; CDR2 reads FQGTGA. The CDR3 is made up of 15 amino acids. CDR3 in DNA: TGTGCCAGCAGCCCCGGGGGGGGACAGCCCTATGGCTACACCTTC. Protein: CASSPGGGQPYGYTF.

This clone was counted a few times. Relative to the germline gene, one junction end is altered; a read error may explain this. The CDR3 nucleotides read TGTTCCAGCAGCCCCAGCGGCTCTGGAAACACCATATATTTT. This codes for CSSSPSGSGNTIYF. This sequence joins TRBV7-9 and TRBJ1-3; D remains unclear. The CDR3 spans 14 residues. Per the germline V gene, CDR1 is SEHNR and CDR2 is FQNEAQ (reference sequence).

The V and J genes are TRBV2 and TRBJ1-1; TRBD1 agrees at 10 bases. The CDR3 sequence is 13 residues long. CDR1 is SNHLY, CDR2 FYNNEI, per germline. The V and J ends lost 6 bases and 4 bases, in that order; junction bases with no gene match: 2. In DNA, the CDR3 is TGTGCCAGCAGCTGGACAGGGGGCACTGAAGCTTTCTTT. Translation gives CASSWTGGTEAFF. Looking up the rest from reference TRBV2 and TRBJ1-1 gives the full variable domain: EPEVTQTPSHQVTQMGQEVILRCVPISNHLYFYWYRQILGQKVEFLVSFYNNEISEKSEIFDDQFSVERPDGSNFTLKIRSTKLEDSAMYFCASSWTGGTEAFFGQGTRLTVV.

The genes are TRBV28 and TRBJ2-2, with TRBD1 identical over 11 bases. CDR1 and CDR2 from the germline V gene are MDHEN and SYDVKM. CDR3 length: 14 residues. J lost 7 bases, V lost 7 bases, and 5 bases had no gene match. The CDR3 DNA reads as TGTGCCAGCAAAGGACAGGGGGCGAACGGGGAGCTGTTTTTT. It is translated as CASKGQGANGELFF. Complete variable domain (other parts from reference TRBV28 and TRBJ2-2): DVKVTQSSRYLVKRTGEKVFLECVQDMDHENMFWYRQDPGLGLRLIYFSYDVKMKEKGDIPEGYSVSREKKERFSLILESASTNQTSMYLCASKGQGANGELFFGEGSRLTVL.